The next 31 T cell receptor beta chains were all read from a single sample in a study of T cell responses to AZD1222 COVID-19 vaccine. Profiled with immunoSEQ multiplex PCR; TCRdb holds only in-frame clones, not every one. The data hold 95,000 to 150,000 clones, with just over 90% observed a single time. The sequencing used peripheral blood, collected 28 days after the second AZD1222 dose. The receptor source for this set is an adult who received the AZD1222 COVID-19 vaccine.

The rearrangement joins TRBV5-1 to TRBJ2-7; 9 positions agree with TRBD1. The germline CDR1 and CDR2 sequences are SGHRS and YFSETQ. This CDR3 is built from 15 residues. V was clipped by 6 bases and J by 1 base; unmatched bases: 8. CDR3 in amino acids: CASTISGTGSYEQYF. CDR3 nucleotide sequence: TGCGCCAGCACCATTTCCGGGACAGGGTCCTACGAGCAGTACTTC.

The genes are TRBV7-8 and TRBJ2-7; tentative D call: TRBD2 (5 bases). CDR1 and CDR2 (germline): SGHVS, FQNEAQ. CDR3 length equals 13 residues. V shed 4 bases and J shed 1 base, with 8 bases lying between them. The CDR3 protein is CASSSRVSYEQYF. Here the CDR3 DNA reads TGTGCCAGCAGCTCGAGGGTATCCTACGAGCAGTACTTC.

The CDR3 is CASSPLTPGGFHTGELFF. The CDR3 DNA reads as TGCGCCAGCAGCCCCCTGACACCAGGGGGCTTCCACACCGGGGAGCTGTTTTTT. The V and J genes are TRBV5-1 and TRBJ2-2; the match to TRBD1 covers 8 bases. V gave up 4 bases and J gave up 3 bases; unmatched junction bases: 14. This CDR3 region has 18 residues. Looked up from germline, CDR1 is SGHRS and CDR2 is YFSETQ.

The rearrangement links TRBV11-2 to TRBJ2-7; unclear D gene. The V end lost 2 bases, the J end lost 6 bases, and 5 bases lay between the germline ends. Germline-derived CDR1 and CDR2 are SGHAT and FQNNGV. This CDR3 is built from 11 residues. The CDR3 DNA sequence: TGTGCCAGCAGCTTAAGGAGCGAGCAGTACTTC. The encoded protein is CASSLRSEQYF.

The chain employs TRBV7-2 and TRBJ1-5; tentatively, D is TRBD1 (6 bases). CDR1 SGHTA and CDR2 FQGNSA come from the germline V gene. The CDR3 covers 14 residues. The V and J ends lost 5 bases and 3 bases respectively, with 11 bases between them. The CDR3 protein is CASSRDRSNQPQHF. CDR3 bases: TGTGCCAGCAGCCGCGACAGGTCCAATCAGCCCCAGCATTTT. Supplemented by reference TRBV7-2 and TRBJ1-5, the full variable domain reads GAGVSQSPSNKVTEKGKDVELRCDPISGHTALYWYRQSLGQGLEFLIYFQGNSAPDKSGLPSDRFSAERTGGSVSTLTIQRTQQEDSAVYLCASSRDRSNQPQHFGDGTRLSIL.

The J gene is TRBJ2-5, the V gene TRBV27; the D is unclear. V dropped 8 bases and J dropped 4 bases, with 14 bases sitting between them. The CDR3 length is 13 residues. Germline lookup yields CDR1 MNHEY and CDR2 SMNVEV (reference sequence). CDR3 in DNA: TGTGCCAGCCGTAAAGGATTCGCAGAGACCCAGTACTTC. Translating it yields CASRKGFAETQYF.

The J gene is TRBJ1-3, the V gene TRBV11-2, with D unclear. Trimming left V 5 bases short and J 4 bases short, with 6 bases between. CDR1 and CDR2 from the germline V gene are SGHAT and FQNNGV. The CDR3 totals 12 residues. This chain's CDR3 is CASSGVGNTIYF. The CDR3 DNA follows: TGTGCCAGCAGCGGGGTCGGAAACACCATATATTTT.

The rearrangement uses TRBV5-4 and TRBJ2-7; D perhaps matches TRBD2 (5 bases). V lost 3 bases to trimming and J lost 0 bases, with 16 bases between them. This CDR3 spans 16 amino acids. Germline lookup yields CDR1 SGHNT and CDR2 YYREEE (reference sequence). In DNA form, the CDR3 reads TGTGCCAGCAGCTCTTCCGCCGGGGTATCCTCCTACGAGCAGTACTTC. Its protein is CASSSSAGVSSYEQYF.

The chain carries TRBV11-2 and TRBJ2-7; D perhaps matches TRBD2 (6 bases). This CDR3 is built from 11 residues. Trimming pared 5 bases from V and 7 bases from J, leaving 9 bases between. The germline V gene has CDR1 SGHAT and CDR2 FQNNGV. CDR3 nucleotide sequence: TGTGCCAGCAGCCGGGAGCGGGAGCAGTACTTC. Translating it yields CASSREREQYF.

The chain joins TRBV5-5 to TRBJ1-2; TRBD1 matches 9 bases. Germline-derived CDR1 and CDR2 are SGHKS and YYEKEE (reference sequence). The J segment lost 2 bases and the V segment lost 4 bases, leaving 6 bases of the junction unmatched. The CDR3 covers 15 residues. CDR3 nucleotide sequence: TGTGCCAGCAGCCTACGGGACAGGGTGAACTATGGCTACACCTTC. As protein: CASSLRDRVNYGYTF.

The chain is built from TRBV10-3 and TRBJ1-2, with D hard to call. CDR3 length equals 16 residues. Germline V gene sequence: CDR1 ENHRY, CDR2 SYGVKD. Deletions cut 7 bases from V and 1 base from J, with 19 bases between. The CDR3 sequence is CAITPWSGNNNYGYTF. The CDR3 DNA follows: TGTGCCATCACCCCCTGGTCGGGGAATAATAACTATGGCTACACCTTC.

The gene calls are TRBV7-8 and TRBJ1-5, with 7 nucleotides matching TRBD1. Trimming cost V 4 bases and J 3 bases; bases outside gene matches: 12. This CDR3 is built from 17 residues. Germline V gives CDR1 SGHVS, CDR2 FQNEAQ. As DNA, the CDR3 is TGTGCCAGCAGCTCTCCCCTTGACAGGGTGAACAATCAGCCCCAGCATTTT. This translates into CASSSPLDRVNNQPQHF.

The chain uses TRBV10-1 and TRBJ2-1; D perhaps matches TRBD1 (6 bases). CDR1 WNHNN and CDR2 SYGVQD come from the germline V gene (reference sequence). The CDR3 has 16 residues. The V end was cut by 1 base, the J end by 7 bases, with 17 bases between. The CDR3 DNA follows: TGCGCCAGCAGTGAGTTTTTCCTTACAGGGTCTAATGAGCAGTTCTTC. Its protein is CASSEFFLTGSNEQFF.

This chain connects TRBV2 to TRBJ1-1; 8 nucleotides line up with TRBD1. Germline lookup yields CDR1 SNHLY and CDR2 FYNNEI. This CDR3 comprises 14 residues. J gave up 5 bases and V 4 bases, and 6 bases lay outside the gene matches. The CDR3, as DNA: TGTGCCAGCAGTGTCCAGGGGGCAGGGACTGAAGCTTTCTTT. It is translated as CASSVQGAGTEAFF. Variable domain in full (rest from reference TRBV2 and TRBJ1-1): EPEVTQTPSHQVTQMGQEVILRCVPISNHLYFYWYRQILGQKVEFLVSFYNNEISEKSEIFDDQFSVERPDGSNFTLKIRSTKLEDSAMYFCASSVQGAGTEAFFGQGTRLTVV.

The chain links TRBV11-2 to TRBJ1-2; D is unresolved. The CDR3 consists of 13 residues. In germline, CDR1 is SGHAT, CDR2 FQNNGV. Between the trimmed V and J ends, which lost 2 bases and 1 base, there was a span of 5 bases. The CDR3 DNA reads TGTGCCAGCAGCTTACAGGATAACTATGGCTACACCTTC. Protein: CASSLQDNYGYTF.

The V call is TRBV7-2, the J call TRBJ1-6, with D perhaps TRBD1 (5 bases). Trimming shortened V by 1 base and J by 7 bases, and 14 bases separated the two germline ends. The CDR3 covers 16 residues. Germline CDR1 and CDR2: SGHTA and FQGNSA. The CDR3 sequence: CASSLEAGTGNSPLHF. The CDR3 bases are TGTGCCAGCAGCTTAGAGGCCGGGACGGGAAATTCACCCCTCCACTTT.

The chain recombines TRBV7-9 with TRBJ2-3; D is uncertain. V gave up 3 bases and J gave up 0 bases, with 4 bases separating them. The germline gives CDR1 SEHNR, CDR2 FQNEAQ (reference sequence). This CDR3 has 13 amino acids. CDR3 nucleotides: TGTGCCAGCAGCTTGTCTAGCACAGATACGCAGTATTTT. It is translated as CASSLSSTDTQYF. The variable domain in full, with the rest retrieved from reference TRBV7-9 and TRBJ2-3, is DTGVSQNPRHKITKRGQNVTFRCDPISEHNRLYWYRQTLGQGPEFLTYFQNEAQLEKSRLLSDRFSAERPKGSFSTLEIQRTEQGDSAMYLCASSLSSTDTQYFGPGTRLTVL.

The chain joins TRBV3-1 (or the pseudogene TRBV3-2) to TRBJ1-2; possible D gene TRBD1, 6 bases. The CDR3 has 17 residues. In germline, CDR1 is LGHDT, CDR2 YNNKEL (reference sequence). V lost 0 bases, J lost 0 bases, and 14 bases lay in between. CDR3: CASSQDRGGASNYGYTF. For the CDR3, the DNA is TGTGCCAGCAGCCAAGATAGGGGGGGCGCCTCTAACTATGGCTACACCTTC.

This chain links TRBV10-3 with TRBJ2-1; D is tentatively TRBD1 or TRBD2 (5 bases each). Germline CDR1 is ENHRY and CDR2 is SYGVKD. This CDR3 has 13 residues. CDR3: CAIRGNTYNEQFF. CDR3 nucleotide sequence: TGTGCGATACGGGGCAACACCTACAATGAGCAGTTCTTC.

The chain has TRBV7-2 and TRBJ2-7, with D possibly TRBD2 on 6 matching bases. In germline, CDR1 is SGHTA, CDR2 FQGNSA. The CDR3 contains 13 residues. V shed 4 bases and J shed 2 bases, with 9 bases lying between them. This CDR3 is CASSSSSAYEQYF. CDR3 sequence (DNA): TGTGCCAGCAGCTCTTCTAGCGCCTACGAGCAGTACTTC.

V and J are TRBV6-6 and TRBJ1-2; TRBD1 aligns across 8 bases. V was clipped by 7 bases and J by 2 bases; unmatched bases: 9. The CDR3 totals 15 residues. Germline V gene lookup returns CDR1 MNHNY and CDR2 SVGAGI (reference sequence). In DNA, the CDR3 is TGTGCCAGCACCAAATCAGGGGGCTTCAACTATGGCTACACCTTC. It specifies CASTKSGGFNYGYTF.

The chain is built from TRBV5-1 and TRBJ2-5; TRBD2 agrees at 8 bases. V lost 7 bases, J lost 0 bases, and 8 bases stayed unmatched. Germline V gene data show CDR1 as SGHRS and CDR2 as YFSETQ. The CDR3 sequence is 15 residues long. The CDR3 sequence: CASGELADHQETQYF. The DNA of the CDR3 is TGCGCCAGCGGAGAACTAGCGGACCACCAAGAGACCCAGTACTTC.

This clone was seen ten or more times. J is TRBJ2-7 and V is TRBV2; TRBD2 agrees at 12 bases. V was clipped by 3 bases and J by 3 bases; unmatched bases: 6. This CDR3 is built from 16 residues. Germline loops: CDR1 SNHLY, CDR2 FYNNEI. CDR3 sequence: CASSDRLAGVSYEQYF. CDR3 in DNA: TGTGCCAGCAGTGATCGACTAGCGGGAGTAAGCTACGAGCAGTACTTC.

This chain connects TRBV4-2 to TRBJ2-7; possibly TRBD1 or TRBD2 for D (7 bases each). Trimming pared 0 bases from V and 7 bases from J, leaving 19 bases between. Germline-derived CDR1 and CDR2 are LGHNA and YNFKEQ. This CDR3 has 16 amino acids. Here the CDR3 reads CASSQDFRGGPGEQYF. The CDR3, as DNA: TGTGCCAGCAGCCAAGATTTCAGGGGGGGGCCGGGGGAGCAGTACTTC.

This rearrangement joins TRBV29-1 to TRBJ2-3, with 10 bases fitting TRBD2. V trimming: 7 bases; J trimming: 2 bases; junction bases outside the gene matches: 9. The CDR3 is made up of 15 amino acids. The V gene's germline CDR1 is SQVTM and CDR2 ANQGSEA. CDR3 nucleotide sequence: TGCAGCGCCATGATAGCGGGAGGACCCACAGATACGCAGTATTTT. This gives the protein CSAMIAGGPTDTQYF.

V and J are TRBV4-3 and TRBJ1-2, with TRBD1 identical over 7 bases. Germline lookup yields CDR1 LGHNA and CDR2 YSLEER. V trimming: 4 bases; J trimming: 4 bases; junction bases outside the gene matches: 15. CDR3 size: 17 residues. CDR3 nucleotides: TGCGCCAGCAGCCGGCAAAGTTTGACAGGGAGAAGCTATGGCTACACCTTC. Its protein is CASSRQSLTGRSYGYTF.

This chain uses TRBV27 with TRBJ1-2; D might be TRBD1 (6 bases). Trimming cost V 6 bases and J 7 bases, with 15 bases left between them. CDR1 is MNHEY, CDR2 SMNVEV, per germline (reference sequence). The CDR3 runs 13 residues. This CDR3 is CASSPTGFSGYTF. Here the CDR3 DNA reads TGTGCCAGCAGCCCCACAGGGTTCAGTGGCTACACCTTC.

The chain employs TRBV20-1 and TRBJ2-5; 9 bases agree with TRBD2. The CDR3 is 15 residues long. Germline assignment: CDR1 DFQATT and CDR2 SNEGSKA (reference sequence). Trimming cost V 3 bases and J 5 bases; bases outside gene matches: 10. The chain's CDR3 is CSASPPAGGPETQYF. CDR3 sequence (DNA): TGCAGTGCTAGTCCCCCAGCGGGAGGACCCGAGACCCAGTACTTC.

V and J are TRBV9 and TRBJ2-3; D not certain. The V gene lost 4 bases and the J gene lost 1 base, with 10 bases spanning the gap. The CDR3 has 14 amino acids. Germline V gene sequence: CDR1 SGDLS, CDR2 YYNGEE. CDR3 residues: CASSPLRRTDTQYF. CDR3 coding DNA: TGTGCCAGCAGCCCCCTCAGGCGCACAGATACGCAGTATTTT.

The count of this clone is one. V and J are TRBV7-6 and TRBJ2-5; 7 bases map to TRBD2. This CDR3 has 15 residues. V was clipped by 4 bases and J by 1 base; unmatched bases: 6. From germline, CDR1 is SGHVS and CDR2 FNYEAQ. CDR3 protein: CASSSTGTIQETQYF. The CDR3 DNA reads TGTGCCAGCAGCTCCACCGGGACTATCCAAGAGACCCAGTACTTC.

A single count supports this clone. CDR3 nucleotide sequence: TGCGCCAGCAGCCAAGATAGTGGGAATAACGGTGAGCAGTTCTTC. Its protein is CASSQDSGNNGEQFF. The V and J genes are TRBV4-3 and TRBJ2-1; no reliable D call. The V end was cut by 0 bases, the J end by 9 bases, with 15 bases between. The CDR3 totals 15 residues. The germline CDR1 and CDR2 sequences are LGHNA and YSLEER.